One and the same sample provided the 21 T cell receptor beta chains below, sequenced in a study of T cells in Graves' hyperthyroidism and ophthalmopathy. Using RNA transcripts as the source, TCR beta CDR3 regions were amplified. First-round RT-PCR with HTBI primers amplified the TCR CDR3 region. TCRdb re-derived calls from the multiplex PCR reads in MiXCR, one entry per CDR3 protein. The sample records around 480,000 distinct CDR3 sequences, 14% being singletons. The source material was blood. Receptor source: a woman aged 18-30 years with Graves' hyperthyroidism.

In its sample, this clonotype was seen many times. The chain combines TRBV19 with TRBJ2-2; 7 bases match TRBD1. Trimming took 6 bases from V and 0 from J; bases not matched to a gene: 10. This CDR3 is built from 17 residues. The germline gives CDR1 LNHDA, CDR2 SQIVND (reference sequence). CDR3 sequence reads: CASRFLTGTANTGELFF. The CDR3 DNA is TGTGCCAGTAGGTTCCTAACCGGGACAGCGAACACCGGGGAGCTGTTTTTT. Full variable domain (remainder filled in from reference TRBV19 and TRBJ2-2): DGGITQSPKYLFRKEGQNVTLSCEQNLNHDAMYWYRQDPGQGLRLIYYSQIVNDFQKGDIAEGYSVSREKKESFPLTVTSAQKNPTAFYLCASRFLTGTANTGELFFGEGSRLTVL.

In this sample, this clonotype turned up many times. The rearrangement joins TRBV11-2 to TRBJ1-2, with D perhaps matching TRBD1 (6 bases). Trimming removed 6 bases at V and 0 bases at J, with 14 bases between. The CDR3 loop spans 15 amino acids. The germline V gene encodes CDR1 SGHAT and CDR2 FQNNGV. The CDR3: CASSGGQTTNYGYTF. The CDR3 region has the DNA TGTGCCAGCAGTGGTGGACAGACAACTAACTATGGCTACACCTTC.

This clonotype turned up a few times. Here the CDR3 reads CASSSTPSGLQNTEAFF. The CDR3 coding sequence is TGTGCCAGCAGCTCCACCCCCAGCGGGTTACAGAACACTGAAGCTTTCTTT. The chain is built from TRBV7-2 and TRBJ1-1, with D unclear. Germline CDR1 and CDR2: SGHTA and FQGNSA. The CDR3 has 17 residues. The V and J ends lost 4 bases and 1 base respectively, with 19 bases between them. Based on the CDR3 plus reference TRBV7-2 and TRBJ1-1, the full variable domain is GAGVSQSPSNKVTEKGKDVELRCDPISGHTALYWYRQSLGQGLEFLIYFQGNSAPDKSGLPSDRFSAERTGGSVSTLTIQRTQQEDSAVYLCASSSTPSGLQNTEAFFGQGTRLTVV.

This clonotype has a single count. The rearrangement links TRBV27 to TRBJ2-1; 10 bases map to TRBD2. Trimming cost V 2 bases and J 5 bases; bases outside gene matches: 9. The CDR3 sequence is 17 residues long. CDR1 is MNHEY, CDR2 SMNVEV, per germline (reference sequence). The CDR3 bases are TGTGCCAGCAGTTTAAAACTAGCGGGATTCGGGGACAATGAGCAGTTCTTC. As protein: CASSLKLAGFGDNEQFF.

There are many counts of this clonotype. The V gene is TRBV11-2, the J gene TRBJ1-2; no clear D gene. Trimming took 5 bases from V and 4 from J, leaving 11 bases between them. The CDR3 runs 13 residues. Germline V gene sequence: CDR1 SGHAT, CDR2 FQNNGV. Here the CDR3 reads CASSRLGPYGYTF. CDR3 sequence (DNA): TGTGCCAGCAGCCGATTGGGTCCCTATGGCTACACCTTC.

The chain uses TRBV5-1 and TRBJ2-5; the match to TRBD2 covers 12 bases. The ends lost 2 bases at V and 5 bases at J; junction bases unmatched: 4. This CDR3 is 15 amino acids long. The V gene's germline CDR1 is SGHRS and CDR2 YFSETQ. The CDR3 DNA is TGCGCCAGCAGCTTTCTAGCGGGAGGGACGGAGACCCAGTACTTC. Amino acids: CASSFLAGGTETQYF.

In DNA, the CDR3 is TGTGCCAGCAGTGAATGGCGGGATACGCAGTATTTT. It specifies CASSEWRDTQYF. The chain joins TRBV25-1 to TRBJ2-3; unclear D gene. CDR3 length: 12 residues. CDR1 is MGHDK and CDR2 is SYGVNS in the germline V gene. V lost 1 base to trimming and J lost 6 bases, with 5 bases between them.

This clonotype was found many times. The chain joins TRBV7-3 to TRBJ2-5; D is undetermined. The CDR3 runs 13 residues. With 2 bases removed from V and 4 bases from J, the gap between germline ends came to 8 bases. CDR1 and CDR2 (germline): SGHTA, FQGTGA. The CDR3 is CASSLLFRETQYF. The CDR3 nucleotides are TGTGCCAGCAGCTTATTATTCAGAGAGACCCAGTACTTC.

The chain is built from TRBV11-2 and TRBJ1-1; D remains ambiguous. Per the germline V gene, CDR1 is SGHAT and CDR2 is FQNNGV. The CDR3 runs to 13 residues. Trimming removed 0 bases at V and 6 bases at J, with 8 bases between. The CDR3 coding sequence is TGTGCCAGCAGCTTAGAGCCTAAGTCTGAAGCTTTCTTT. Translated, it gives CASSLEPKSEAFF. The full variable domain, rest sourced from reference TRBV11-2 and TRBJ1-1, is EAGVAQSPRYKIIEKRQSVAFWCNPISGHATLYWYQQILGQGPKLLIQFQNNGVVDDSQLPKDRFSAERLKGVDSTLKIQPAKLEDSAVYLCASSLEPKSEAFFGQGTRLTVV.

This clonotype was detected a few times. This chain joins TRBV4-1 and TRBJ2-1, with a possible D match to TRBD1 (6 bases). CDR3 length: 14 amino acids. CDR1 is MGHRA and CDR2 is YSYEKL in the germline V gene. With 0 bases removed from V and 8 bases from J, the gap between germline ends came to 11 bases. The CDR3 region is CASSQEDRKHEQFF. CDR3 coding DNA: TGCGCCAGCAGCCAAGAGGACAGAAAACATGAGCAGTTCTTC.

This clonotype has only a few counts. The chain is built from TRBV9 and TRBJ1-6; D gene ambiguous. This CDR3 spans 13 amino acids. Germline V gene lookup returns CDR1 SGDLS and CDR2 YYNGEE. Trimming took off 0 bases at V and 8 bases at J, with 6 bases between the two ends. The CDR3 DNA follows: TGTGCCAGCAGCGTAGGCCGGGATTCACCCCTCCACTTT. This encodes CASSVGRDSPLHF.

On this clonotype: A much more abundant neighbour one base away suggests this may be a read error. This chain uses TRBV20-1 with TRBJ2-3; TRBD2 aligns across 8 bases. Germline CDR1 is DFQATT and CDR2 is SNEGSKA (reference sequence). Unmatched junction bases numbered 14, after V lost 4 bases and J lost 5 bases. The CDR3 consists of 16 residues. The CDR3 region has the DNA TGCAGTGCTAACCGGGGGGGGCATGGGGATGAAGATACGCAGTATTTT. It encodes CSANRGGHGDEDTQYF.

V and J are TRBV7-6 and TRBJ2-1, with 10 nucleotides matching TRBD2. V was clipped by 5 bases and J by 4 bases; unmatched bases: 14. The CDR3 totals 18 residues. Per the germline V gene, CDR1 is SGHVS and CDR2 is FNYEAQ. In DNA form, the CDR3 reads TGTGCCAGCAGCCCAAAAAGCCCTGGACTAGCGGTTTACAATGAGCAGTTCTTC. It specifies CASSPKSPGLAVYNEQFF.

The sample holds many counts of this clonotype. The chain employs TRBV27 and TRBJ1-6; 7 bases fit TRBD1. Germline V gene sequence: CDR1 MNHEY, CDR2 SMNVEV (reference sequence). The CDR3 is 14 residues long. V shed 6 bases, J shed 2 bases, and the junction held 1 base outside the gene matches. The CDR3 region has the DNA TGTGCCAGCAGAGGGGGCGCCTATAATTCACCCCTCCACTTT. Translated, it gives CASRGGAYNSPLHF.

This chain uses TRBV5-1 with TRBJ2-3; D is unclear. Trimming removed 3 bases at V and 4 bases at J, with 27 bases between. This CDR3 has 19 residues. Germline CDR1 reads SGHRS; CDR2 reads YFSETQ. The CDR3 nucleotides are TGCGCCAGCAGCTCGGCCAAGAGTTCTCATGGCAGTGGGGCAGATACGCAGTATTTT. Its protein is CASSSAKSSHGSGADTQYF.

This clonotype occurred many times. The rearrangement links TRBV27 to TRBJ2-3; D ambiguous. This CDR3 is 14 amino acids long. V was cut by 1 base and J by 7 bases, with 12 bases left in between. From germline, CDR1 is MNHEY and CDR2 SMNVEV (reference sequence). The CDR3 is CASSLLGSTHTQYF. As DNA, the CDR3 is TGTGCCAGCAGTTTATTGGGCAGCACGCATACGCAGTATTTT.

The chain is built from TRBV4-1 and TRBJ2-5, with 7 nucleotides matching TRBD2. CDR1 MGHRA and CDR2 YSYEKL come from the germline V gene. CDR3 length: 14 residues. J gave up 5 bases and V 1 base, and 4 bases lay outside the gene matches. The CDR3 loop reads CASSQGGSRETQYF. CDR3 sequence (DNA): TGCGCCAGCAGCCAAGGCGGGAGTAGGGAGACCCAGTACTTC.

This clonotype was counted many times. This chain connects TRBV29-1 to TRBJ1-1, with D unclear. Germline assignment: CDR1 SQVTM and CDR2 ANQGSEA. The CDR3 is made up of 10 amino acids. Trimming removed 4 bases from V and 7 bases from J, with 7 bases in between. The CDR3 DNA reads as TGCAGCGTTGCCCCTTTTGAAGCTTTCTTT. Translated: CSVAPFEAFF. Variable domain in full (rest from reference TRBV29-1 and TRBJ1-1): SAVISQKPSRDICQRGTSLTIQCQVDSQVTMMFWYRQQPGQSLTLIATANQGSEATYESGFVIDKFPISRPNLTFSTLTVSNMSPEDSSIYLCSVAPFEAFFGQGTRLTVV.

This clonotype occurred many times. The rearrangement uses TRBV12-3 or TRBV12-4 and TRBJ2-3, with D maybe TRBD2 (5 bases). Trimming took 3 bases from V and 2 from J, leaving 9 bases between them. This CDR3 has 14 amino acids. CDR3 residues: CASSFRAVTDTQYF. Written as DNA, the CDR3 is TGTGCCAGCAGTTTTCGAGCGGTCACAGATACGCAGTATTTT.

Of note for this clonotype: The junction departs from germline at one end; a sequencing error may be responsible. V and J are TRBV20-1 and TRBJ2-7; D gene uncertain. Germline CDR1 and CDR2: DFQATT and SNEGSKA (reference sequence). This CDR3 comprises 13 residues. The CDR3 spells CGARDLLSYEQYF. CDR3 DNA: TGCGGTGCTAGAGACCTCCTGAGCTACGAGCAGTACTTC.

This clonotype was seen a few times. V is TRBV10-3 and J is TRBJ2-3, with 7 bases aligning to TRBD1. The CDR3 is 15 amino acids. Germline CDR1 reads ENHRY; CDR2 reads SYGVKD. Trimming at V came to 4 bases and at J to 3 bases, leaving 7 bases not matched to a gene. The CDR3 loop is CAISGGDRHTDTQYF. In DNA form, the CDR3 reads TGTGCCATCAGTGGAGGGGACAGACATACAGATACGCAGTATTTT.